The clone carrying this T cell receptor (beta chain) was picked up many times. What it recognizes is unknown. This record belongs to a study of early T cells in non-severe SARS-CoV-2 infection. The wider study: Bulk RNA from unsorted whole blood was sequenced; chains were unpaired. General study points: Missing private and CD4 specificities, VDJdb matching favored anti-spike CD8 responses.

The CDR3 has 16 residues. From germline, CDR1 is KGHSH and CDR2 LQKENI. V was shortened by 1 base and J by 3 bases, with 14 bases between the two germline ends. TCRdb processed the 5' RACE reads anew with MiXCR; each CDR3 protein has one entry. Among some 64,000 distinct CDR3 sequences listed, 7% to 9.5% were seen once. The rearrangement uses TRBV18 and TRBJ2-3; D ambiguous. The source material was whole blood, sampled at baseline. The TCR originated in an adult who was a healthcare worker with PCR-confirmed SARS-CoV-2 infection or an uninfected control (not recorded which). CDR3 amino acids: CASSPRSNSMTDTQYF. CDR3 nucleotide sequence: TGTGCCAGCTCACCACGAAGTAATTCGATGACAGATACGCAGTATTTT.